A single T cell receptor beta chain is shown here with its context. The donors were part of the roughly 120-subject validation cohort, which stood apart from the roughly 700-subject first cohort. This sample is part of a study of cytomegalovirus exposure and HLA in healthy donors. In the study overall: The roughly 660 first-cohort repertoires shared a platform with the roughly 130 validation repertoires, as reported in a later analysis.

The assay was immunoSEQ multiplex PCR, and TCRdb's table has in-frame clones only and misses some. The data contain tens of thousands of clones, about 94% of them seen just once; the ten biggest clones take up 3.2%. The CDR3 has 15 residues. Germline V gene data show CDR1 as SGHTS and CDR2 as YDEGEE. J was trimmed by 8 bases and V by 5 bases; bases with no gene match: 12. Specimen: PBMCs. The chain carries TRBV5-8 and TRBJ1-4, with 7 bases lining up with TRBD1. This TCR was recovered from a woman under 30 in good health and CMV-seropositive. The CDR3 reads CASRRDQGVREKLFF. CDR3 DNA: TGTGCCAGCAGGCGTGACCAGGGGGTTAGAGAAAAACTGTTTTTT. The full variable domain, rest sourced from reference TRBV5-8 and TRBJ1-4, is EAGVTQSPTHLIKTRGQQATLRCSPISGHTSVYWYQQALGLGLQFLLWYDEGEERNRGNFPPRFSGRQFPNYSSELNVNALELEDSALYLCASRRDQGVREKLFFGSGTQLSVL.